These 10 T cell receptor beta chains originate from one sample sequenced in a study of cytomegalovirus exposure and HLA in healthy donors. The PCR employed 60 Vbeta primers together with 13 Jbeta primers. The assay was immunoSEQ multiplex PCR, and TCRdb's table has in-frame clones only and misses some. The sample contains more than 110,000 clones, around 75% of which appear only once. What was sequenced was PBMCs. Source of these receptors: a man aged 30-40 years in good health and CMV-seronegative.

This clone has just a few counts. This chain connects TRBV13 to TRBJ1-2, with 7 nucleotides matching TRBD1. The CDR3 runs 13 residues. V gave up 4 bases and J gave up 2 bases; unmatched junction bases: 1. Germline V gene lookup returns CDR1 PRHDT and CDR2 FYEKMQ (reference sequence). DNA of the CDR3: TGTGCCAGCAGCTCGACAGGGAACTATGGCTACACCTTC. Its translation: CASSSTGNYGYTF.

The chain combines TRBV6-6 with TRBJ2-5; the D gene is possibly TRBD2 (6 bases). The V end lost 0 bases, the J end lost 5 bases, and 13 bases lay between the germline ends. There are 15 residues in the CDR3. Germline CDR1 MNHNY, CDR2 SVGAGI (reference sequence). In nucleotides, the CDR3 is TGTGCCAGCAGTTACTCGGCCAGGGAGGAGGAGACCCAGTACTTC. This translates into CASSYSAREEETQYF.

The chain couples TRBV6-5 to TRBJ2-7, with 7 bases matching TRBD1. CDR1 is MNHEY and CDR2 is SVGAGI in the germline V gene. J gave up 5 bases and V 2 bases, and 9 bases lay outside the gene matches. This CDR3 has 15 residues. The CDR3 loop reads CASSYETGSSNEQYF. The CDR3 bases are TGTGCCAGCAGTTACGAGACAGGGTCTTCCAACGAGCAGTACTTC.

This chain connects TRBV7-2 to TRBJ2-2; TRBD1 might be the D (5 bases). Trimming took off 3 bases at V and 7 bases at J, with 9 bases between the two ends. From germline, CDR1 is SGHTA and CDR2 FQGNSA. The CDR3 runs to 13 residues. The CDR3 protein is CASSFSQGGELFF. Here the CDR3 DNA reads TGTGCCAGCAGCTTTTCGCAGGGCGGGGAGCTGTTTTTT.

The chain links TRBV5-1 to TRBJ2-3; D possibly corresponds to TRBD1 (5 bases). V dropped 0 bases and J dropped 0 bases, with 8 bases sitting between them. Germline CDR1 is SGHRS and CDR2 is YFSETQ. There are 15 residues in the CDR3. CDR3 DNA sequence: TGCGCCAGCAGCTTGGCCCCAGGGAGCACAGATACGCAGTATTTT. This translates into CASSLAPGSTDTQYF.

The J gene is TRBJ1-4, the V gene TRBV6-5; 8 nucleotides agree with TRBD1. The CDR3 sequence is 14 residues long. The V and J ends lost 5 bases and 5 bases, in that order; junction bases with no gene match: 4. The V gene's germline CDR1 is MNHEY and CDR2 SVGAGI. CDR3 DNA sequence: TGTGCCAGCAGTACCCGGGACAGGAATGAAAAACTGTTTTTT. This codes for CASSTRDRNEKLFF.

The chain links TRBV6-5 to TRBJ1-6; no firm D call. Germline V lookup: CDR1 MNHEY, CDR2 SVGAGI. There are 14 residues in the CDR3. With 5 bases removed from V and 8 bases from J, the gap between germline ends came to 13 bases. CDR3 nucleotides: TGTGCCAGCAGTCAAGAACAGATTTATTCACCCCTCCACTTT. Translated, it gives CASSQEQIYSPLHF.

The V gene is TRBV11-2, the J gene TRBJ2-1, with TRBD2 as a possible D gene (6 bases). The CDR3 has 15 amino acids. Deletions cut 3 bases from V and 4 bases from J, with 13 bases between. Germline CDR1 reads SGHAT; CDR2 reads FQNNGV. CDR3 DNA sequence: TGTGCCAGCAGCTTCCCCTTTGGGAGGTACAATGAGCAGTTCTTC. It encodes CASSFPFGRYNEQFF. Full variable domain (outside the CDR3, taken from reference TRBV11-2 and TRBJ2-1): EAGVAQSPRYKIIEKRQSVAFWCNPISGHATLYWYQQILGQGPKLLIQFQNNGVVDDSQLPKDRFSAERLKGVDSTLKIQPAKLEDSAVYLCASSFPFGRYNEQFFGPGTRLTVL.

The rearrangement joins TRBV28 to TRBJ1-1; 7 bases agree with TRBD1. This CDR3 has 15 residues. CDR1 and CDR2 (germline): MDHEN, SYDVKM. The V and J ends lost 4 bases and 4 bases, in that order; junction bases with no gene match: 9. CDR3 coding DNA: TGTGCCAGCAGTTGGGACAGATGGGGGAGCACTGAAGCTTTCTTT. It specifies CASSWDRWGSTEAFF.

The genes are TRBV2 and TRBJ1-2; D perhaps matches TRBD1 (5 bases). Germline loops: CDR1 SNHLY, CDR2 FYNNEI. This CDR3 contains 13 residues. Trimming pared 7 bases from V and 3 bases from J, leaving 12 bases between. The CDR3 protein is CASTGGVDYGYTF. Here the CDR3 DNA reads TGTGCCAGCACCGGGGGGGTAGACTATGGCTACACCTTC.